This T cell receptor (beta chain) stems from a study of a mutant IDH1 vaccine in newly diagnosed glioma. Study as a whole: Treated patients had a mean age of approximately 40 years and a 62.5% male, 37.5% female split.

Points on this clone: The antigen remains unidentified.

Documented time point: baseline, week 1 (first vaccination visit). Indicated treatment: pre-vaccination baseline after standard-of-care therapy. The donors had new WHO grade 3 or 4 astrocytomas; these were IDH1-mutant and ATRX-lost. Data came from immunoSEQ multiplex PCR; TCRdb stores just in-frame clones and leaves some out. The table has about 38,000 clones, roughly 92% seen once. Findings and caveats of the study: The authors found pseudoprogression apparently unrelated to changes in top peripheral T cell clonotypes.

The origin of this receptor is a man younger than 35 with glioma. This specimen consisted of PBMCs, obtained from a glioma patient treated with radiotherapy, temozolomide or both.

The CDR3: CASSPGRNQETQYF. DNA of the CDR3: TGTGCCAGTAGTCCCGGACGGAACCAAGAGACCCAGTACTTC. This chain joins TRBV19 and TRBJ2-5; no clear D gene. In germline, CDR1 is LNHDA, CDR2 SQIVND (reference sequence). Between the trimmed V and J ends, which lost 5 bases and 0 bases, there was a span of 10 bases. The length of the CDR3 is 14 residues. The entire variable domain, with the rest obtained from reference TRBV19 and TRBJ2-5, is as follows: DGGITQSPKYLFRKEGQNVTLSCEQNLNHDAMYWYRQDPGQGLRLIYYSQIVNDFQKGDIAEGYSVSREKKESFPLTVTSAQKNPTAFYLCASSPGRNQETQYFGPGTRLLVL.